Presented here are 29 T cell receptor beta chains from one specimen sequenced in a study of blood T cell repertoires in COVID-19. The data were produced by immunoSEQ multiplex PCR, yet TCRdb's version contains in-frame clones alone and is incomplete. The sample contains 50,000 to 70,000 clones, 85% to 90% of which appear only once. Input material: peripheral blood. Source of these receptors: a man aged 50 or older with active COVID-19.

CDR3 loop: CASSVLAGGGDTQYF. As DNA, the CDR3 is TGTGCCAGCAGCGTACTAGCGGGAGGCGGAGATACGCAGTATTTT. The V gene is TRBV7-9, the J gene TRBJ2-3, with 12 nucleotides matching TRBD2. Losses at the gene ends were 5 bases for V and 5 bases for J; bases not matched to a gene: 5. CDR3 length: 15 residues. Germline assignment: CDR1 SEHNR and CDR2 FQNEAQ (reference sequence).

The V call is TRBV11-3, the J call TRBJ1-1; no clear D. Germline assignment: CDR1 SGHNT and CDR2 YENEEA. The V and J ends lost 3 bases and 0 bases respectively, with 8 bases between them. This CDR3 region has 14 residues. The DNA of the CDR3 is TGTGCCAGCAGCTTGACGGGATTGAACACTGAAGCTTTCTTT. Its translation is CASSLTGLNTEAFF.

The rearrangement joins TRBV6-6 to TRBJ2-3, with D possibly TRBD2 on 5 matching bases. Trimming left V 2 bases short and J 4 bases short, with 10 bases between. CDR1 and CDR2 from the germline V gene are MNHNY and SVGAGI (reference sequence). The CDR3 is made up of 14 amino acids. The CDR3 is CASSYEGLPDTQYF. The CDR3 DNA follows: TGTGCCAGCAGTTACGAGGGTTTGCCAGATACGCAGTATTTT.

This chain joins TRBV4-1 and TRBJ1-1; D perhaps matches TRBD1 (6 bases). V dropped 4 bases and J dropped 4 bases, with 13 bases sitting between them. The CDR3 is 14 amino acids. The germline V gene encodes CDR1 MGHRA and CDR2 YSYEKL. In DNA form, the CDR3 reads TGCGCCAGCAGCCGGGGGGGCAGGGCCACTGAAGCTTTCTTT. It translates to CASSRGGRATEAFF.

The chain carries TRBV5-5 and TRBJ1-2; 10 nucleotides line up with TRBD1. J gave up 8 bases and V 5 bases, and 6 bases lay outside the gene matches. This CDR3 has 13 amino acids. Germline V gene sequence: CDR1 SGHKS, CDR2 YYEKEE (reference sequence). CDR3 nucleotides: TGTGCCAGCAGACCCGGGACAGGGGTGGGCTACACCTTC. Translation gives CASRPGTGVGYTF.

This chain joins TRBV27 and TRBJ2-1; TRBD2 matches 12 bases. Germline loops: CDR1 MNHEY, CDR2 SMNVEV (reference sequence). The J segment lost 8 bases and the V segment lost 5 bases, leaving 4 bases of the junction unmatched. There are 14 residues in the CDR3. The CDR3 spells CASSGLAGRDEQFF. In DNA, the CDR3 is TGTGCCAGCAGTGGACTAGCGGGGCGCGATGAGCAGTTCTTC.

This rearrangement joins TRBV9 to TRBJ2-2, with 15 bases lining up with TRBD2. V lost 3 bases to trimming and J lost 7 bases; unmatched junction nucleotides: 4. CDR1 and CDR2 from the germline V gene are SGDLS and YYNGEE. The CDR3 extends over 16 amino acids. CDR3 region: CASSAGLAGGIGELFF. In nucleotides, the CDR3 is TGTGCCAGCAGCGCAGGACTAGCGGGGGGGATCGGGGAGCTGTTTTTT.

The genes are TRBV10-2 and TRBJ2-7; tentative D call: TRBD2 (5 bases). V was shortened by 7 bases and J by 0 bases, with 10 bases between the two germline ends. Germline values: CDR1 WSHSY, CDR2 SAAADI. The CDR3 length is 13 residues. CDR3 in DNA: TGCGCCAGCATCGGTGGGAGCTCCTACGAGCAGTACTTC. It codes for CASIGGSSYEQYF.

This clone was counted once. This chain connects TRBV24-1 to TRBJ2-5; 7 positions match TRBD1. CDR3 size: 14 residues. With 6 bases clipped from V and 4 bases from J, the junction kept 7 bases outside the gene matches. Germline CDR1 reads KGHDR; CDR2 reads SFDVKD. CDR3 nucleotides: TGTGCCACCAGTCACCCGACAGGGACAGAGACCCAGTACTTC. Amino acid sequence: CATSHPTGTETQYF.

This chain uses TRBV4-1 with TRBJ2-7; 8 bases line up with TRBD1. V shed 3 bases, J shed 2 bases, and the junction held 3 bases outside the gene matches. The germline CDR1 and CDR2 sequences are MGHRA and YSYEKL. CDR3 length equals 14 residues. This CDR3 is CASSHGQGTYEQYF. In nucleotides, the CDR3 is TGCGCCAGCAGCCACGGACAGGGAACCTACGAGCAGTACTTC.

The rearrangement links TRBV12-3 or TRBV12-4 to TRBJ2-3, with 7 bases lining up with TRBD1. V lost 6 bases and J lost 7; bases outside the gene matches: 4. The CDR3 sequence is 12 residues long. As DNA, the CDR3 is TGTGCCAGCAGAGATAGGGGGCATACGCAGTATTTT. Amino acids: CASRDRGHTQYF.

V usage is TRBV13 and J usage is TRBJ2-3; 14 bases map to TRBD2. The CDR3 has 16 residues. Per germline, CDR1 PRHDT and CDR2 FYEKMQ (reference sequence). V lost 5 bases, J lost 3 bases, and 4 bases stayed unmatched. The CDR3 region is CASSRGTSGGTDTQYF. In nucleotides, the CDR3 is TGTGCCAGCAGCCGCGGGACTAGCGGGGGAACAGATACGCAGTATTTT.

This chain connects TRBV5-1 to TRBJ2-1; 8 bases fit TRBD2. The V segment lost 2 bases and the J segment 9 bases; nucleotides outside the gene matches: 1. CDR1 and CDR2 (germline): SGHRS, YFSETQ. This CDR3 spans 12 amino acids. For the CDR3, the DNA is TGCGCCAGCAGCTTTAGCGGGGTTGAGCAGTTCTTC. It encodes CASSFSGVEQFF.

The V call is TRBV11-3, the J call TRBJ2-2; tentative D call: TRBD2 (5 bases). The CDR3 extends over 17 amino acids. CDR1 SGHNT and CDR2 YENEEA come from the germline V gene. The V end lost 1 base, the J end lost 7 bases, and 19 bases lay between the germline ends. CDR3 in DNA: TGTGCCAGCAGCTTAGCGGGTTCGACTATTTCATACGGGGAGCTGTTTTTT. Translation: CASSLAGSTISYGELFF.

This clone was seen only once. This chain uses TRBV5-5 with TRBJ1-1, with D possibly being TRBD1 (5 bases). CDR1 SGHKS and CDR2 YYEKEE come from the germline V gene (reference sequence). This CDR3 has 15 amino acids. V was trimmed by 0 bases and J by 6 bases, leaving 15 bases between them. The chain's CDR3 is CASSLDPGRIAEAFF. The CDR3 DNA follows: TGTGCCAGCAGCTTGGATCCAGGGAGGATCGCTGAAGCTTTCTTT.

There are a few counts of this clone. The V call is TRBV7-9, the J call TRBJ1-2, with a tentative D call TRBD1 (5 bases). V was cut by 3 bases and J by 8 bases, with 7 bases left in between. CDR3 size: 11 residues. CDR1 SEHNR and CDR2 FQNEAQ come from the germline V gene (reference sequence). CDR3 sequence: CASSFRTGYTF. Here the CDR3 DNA reads TGTGCCAGCAGCTTCCGGACAGGCTACACCTTC.

This clone was counted once. The rearrangement uses TRBV19 and TRBJ1-1; D possibly corresponds to TRBD1 (5 bases). Germline lookup yields CDR1 LNHDA and CDR2 SQIVND (reference sequence). Trimming removed 6 bases from V and 0 bases from J, with 11 bases in between. This CDR3 is built from 14 residues. CDR3 residues: CASRVRQLNTEAFF. The CDR3 bases are TGTGCCAGTAGAGTCCGACAGTTGAACACTGAAGCTTTCTTT.

Only a few counts were recorded for this clone. V and J are TRBV29-1 and TRBJ1-4; D ambiguous. Trimming pared 7 bases from V and 0 bases from J, leaving 9 bases between. The V gene's germline CDR1 is SQVTM and CDR2 ANQGSEA. There are 13 residues in the CDR3. CDR3 loop: CSGREATNEKLFF. The CDR3 DNA follows: TGCAGCGGGAGGGAAGCAACTAATGAAAAACTGTTTTTT.

J is TRBJ2-5 and V is TRBV5-6; 9 nucleotides line up with TRBD2. Germline V CDR1 and CDR2: SGHDT, YYEEEE. V was pared by 3 bases and J by 5 bases, with 11 bases of the junction left unmatched. The CDR3 spans 16 residues. The CDR3 coding sequence is TGTGCCAGCAGCTCCCGGGGAGCGGGGGGCCTGGAGACCCAGTACTTC. Its protein is CASSSRGAGGLETQYF.

Only a few counts were recorded for this clone. The chain combines TRBV6-2 or TRBV6-3 with TRBJ1-5; a possible D gene is TRBD1 (5 bases). Trimming pared 4 bases from V and 10 bases from J, leaving 14 bases between. This CDR3 has 13 amino acids. Germline CDR1 reads MNHEY; CDR2 reads SVGEGT. CDR3 sequence reads: CASSSAGRGPQHF. The CDR3 DNA is TGTGCCAGCAGTTCGGCAGGGCGAGGCCCCCAGCATTTT.

The rearrangement links TRBV11-3 to TRBJ2-2; 10 bases fit TRBD2. CDR1 SGHNT and CDR2 YENEEA come from the germline V gene. The CDR3 spans 14 residues. V shed 6 bases and J 5 bases; nucleotides not matched to a gene: 3. The CDR3 nucleotides are TGTGCCAGCAGGAGCGGGAGGGGAACCGGGGAGCTGTTTTTT. Protein product: CASRSGRGTGELFF.

This chain connects TRBV12-3 or TRBV12-4 to TRBJ2-1; D call uncertain. With 6 bases removed from V and 10 bases from J, the gap between germline ends came to 10 bases. The CDR3 consists of 11 residues. The CDR3 reads CASSTSAEQFF. CDR3 coding DNA: TGTGCCAGCAGCACCTCAGCGGAGCAGTTCTTC.

Only one count was recorded for this clone. The chain combines TRBV5-1 with TRBJ2-1, with 8 bases aligning to TRBD2. The CDR3 totals 15 residues. After removal of 4 bases from V and 10 bases from J, the junction contained 13 bases not matched to a gene. Germline values: CDR1 SGHRS, CDR2 YFSETQ. CDR3 nucleotides: TGCGCCAGCAGCCTGGTGGCGGGAGGATCCTGGGAGCAGTTCTTC. Translation: CASSLVAGGSWEQFF. The entire variable domain, with the rest obtained from reference TRBV5-1 and TRBJ2-1, is as follows: KAGVTQTPRYLIKTRGQQVTLSCSPISGHRSVSWYQQTPGQGLQFLFEYFSETQRNKGNFPGRFSGRQFSNSRSEMNVSTLELGDSALYLCASSLVAGGSWEQFFGPGTRLTVL.

The chain recombines TRBV7-9 with TRBJ1-4; 8 bases are shared with TRBD1. The CDR3 has 17 amino acids. The V and J ends lost 4 bases and 0 bases, in that order; junction bases with no gene match: 7. CDR1 and CDR2 from the germline V gene are SEHNR and FQNEAQ (reference sequence). The CDR3 is CASSSGQVVATNEKLFF. CDR3 in DNA: TGTGCCAGCAGCTCGGGACAGGTCGTCGCAACTAATGAAAAACTGTTTTTT.

The chain carries TRBV27 and TRBJ1-2; D might be TRBD1 (5 bases). The germline gives CDR1 MNHEY, CDR2 SMNVEV (reference sequence). The germline V and J ends were trimmed by 6 bases and 5 bases, with 16 bases remaining between them. The CDR3 covers 14 residues. The DNA for the CDR3 is TGTGCCAGCAGACTACGAGGACAAATGTATGGCTACACCTTC. Translated, it gives CASRLRGQMYGYTF.

In this sample, this clone turned up a few times. V is TRBV6-1 and J is TRBJ2-5, with 12 bases lining up with TRBD2. V shed 2 bases, J shed 2 bases, and the junction held 0 bases outside the gene matches. The CDR3 is 15 residues long. From germline, CDR1 is MNHNS and CDR2 SASEGT. The CDR3 bases are TGTGCCAGCAGTGAACTAGCGGGGGGGCAAGAGACCCAGTACTTC. As protein: CASSELAGGQETQYF.

This clone was observed a single time. The rearrangement links TRBV11-2 to TRBJ2-1; a weak D match, TRBD2 (6 bases). Between the trimmed V and J ends, which lost 0 bases and 2 bases, there was a span of 8 bases. Germline V CDR1 and CDR2: SGHAT, FQNNGV. This CDR3 comprises 15 residues. The CDR3 region is CASSLERGAYNEQFF. DNA of the CDR3: TGTGCCAGCAGCTTAGAGCGGGGCGCCTACAATGAGCAGTTCTTC.

The V call is TRBV6-5, the J call TRBJ2-1; 9 bases align to TRBD2. Unmatched junction bases numbered 7, after V lost 3 bases and J lost 7 bases. Per the germline V gene, CDR1 is MNHEY and CDR2 is SVGAGI. The CDR3 sequence is 15 residues long. CDR3 protein: CASSYVSGGRNEQFF. The CDR3 region has the DNA TGTGCCAGCAGTTATGTTAGCGGGGGCCGGAATGAGCAGTTCTTC.

The chain has TRBV5-4 and TRBJ1-2, with TRBD1 as a possible D gene (5 bases). The CDR3 extends over 15 amino acids. Germline CDR1 SGHNT, CDR2 YYREEE (reference sequence). Between the trimmed V and J ends, which lost 4 bases and 6 bases, there was a span of 19 bases. The CDR3: CASSLAAGINDGYTF. Written as DNA, the CDR3 is TGTGCCAGCAGCCTGGCCGCAGGGATTAATGATGGCTACACCTTC. The complete variable domain, with remaining parts taken from reference TRBV5-4 and TRBJ1-2, reads ETGVTQSPTHLIKTRGQQVTLRCSSQSGHNTVSWYQQALGQGPQFIFQYYREEENGRGNFPPRFSGLQFPNYSSELNVNALELDDSALYLCASSLAAGINDGYTFGSGTRLTVV.